Shown below are 20 T cell receptor beta chains from a single sample sequenced in a study of T-cell reconstitution after alpha-beta-depleted transplantation in children. It was with unique molecular identifiers that the TCRbeta library was prepared. TCRdb re-called the PCR reads with MiXCR, one entry per CDR3 protein. Seen here are 90,000 to 130,000 distinct CDR3 sequences, 10% observed once, and the top ten hold less than 40%. The material was PBMCs, obtained before TCRalphabeta/CD19-depleted stem cell transplant. These receptors came from a boy younger than 10 with acute lymphoblastic leukemia, due to receive a stem cell transplant.

With regard to this clonotype: A much larger clone lies one base from this, so it may be a read error. The chain combines TRBV5-1 with TRBJ2-3; TRBD2 aligns across 10 bases. The CDR3 loop spans 16 amino acids. The J segment lost 11 bases and the V segment lost 1 base, leaving 13 bases of the junction unmatched. Germline V CDR1 and CDR2: SGHRS, YFSETQ. CDR3 sequence reads: CASSLRSSGSGNMQYF. The CDR3 nucleotides are TGCGCCAGCAGCTTGCGGTCTAGCGGGAGTGGGAATATGCAGTATTTT.

The chain is built from TRBV30 and TRBJ1-1, with D hard to call. Germline V gene lookup returns CDR1 GTSNPN and CDR2 SVGIG (reference sequence). The V gene lost 2 bases and the J gene lost 3 bases, with 16 bases spanning the gap. The CDR3 sequence is 15 residues long. The CDR3 is CAWSPLLVGDTEAFF. CDR3 nucleotides: TGTGCCTGGAGTCCCCTATTGGTGGGTGACACTGAAGCTTTCTTT. The full variable domain, with the rest looked up from reference TRBV30 and TRBJ1-1, is SQTIHQWPATLVQPVGSPLSLECTVEGTSNPNLYWYRQAAGRGLQLLFYSVGIGQISSEVPQNLSASRPQDRQFILSSKKLLLSDSGFYLCAWSPLLVGDTEAFFGQGTRLTVV.

This clonotype was seen at least ten times. For the CDR3, the DNA is TGCAGCGTTGAATCGGGCCACGAGCAGTACTTC. Protein sequence: CSVESGHEQYF. The chain uses TRBV29-1 and TRBJ2-7; D gene uncertain. Germline loops: CDR1 SQVTM, CDR2 ANQGSEA. This CDR3 has 11 residues. Trimming shortened V by 2 bases and J by 5 bases, and 7 bases separated the two germline ends.

This chain joins TRBV7-8 and TRBJ2-1; 8 bases line up with TRBD2. Germline-derived CDR1 and CDR2 are SGHVS and FQNEAQ. V gave up 5 bases and J gave up 7 bases; unmatched junction bases: 16. The CDR3 is 17 amino acids. The CDR3 DNA is TGTGCCAGCAGCCTGGGGGTAGCGGGACTTATAGGGAATGAGCAGTTCTTC. Translation: CASSLGVAGLIGNEQFF.

This clonotype was observed a handful of times. V gene TRBV13 combines with J gene TRBJ2-5; D is possibly TRBD1 (5 bases). Germline values: CDR1 PRHDT, CDR2 FYEKMQ (reference sequence). CDR3 length: 17 amino acids. Trimming left V 4 bases short and J 4 bases short, with 22 bases between. Written as DNA, the CDR3 is TGTGCCAGCAGCTCCGATCCCCAGCAGGGTAAACGAGAGACCCAGTACTTC. Translating it yields CASSSDPQQGKRETQYF.

The table lists this clonotype with a few counts. The chain combines TRBV2 with TRBJ2-1; TRBD1 might be the D (7 bases). Deletions cut 5 bases from V and 6 bases from J, with 17 bases between. The CDR3 loop spans 15 amino acids. CDR1 is SNHLY, CDR2 FYNNEI, per germline. CDR3 protein: CASSPRNQGGNEQFF. The DNA for the CDR3 is TGTGCCAGCAGTCCAAGGAACCAGGGGGGCAATGAGCAGTTCTTC.

V usage is TRBV7-9 and J usage is TRBJ1-1; D is undetermined. CDR3 length equals 15 residues. The germline V gene has CDR1 SEHNR and CDR2 FQNEAQ (reference sequence). V shed 4 bases and J shed 5 bases, with 17 bases lying between them. CDR3 DNA sequence: TGTGCCAGCAGCTCAGCTGGAAGGATGGGAACTGAAGCTTTCTTT. This encodes CASSSAGRMGTEAFF.

This chain links TRBV5-1 with TRBJ2-1; perhaps TRBD2 as D (6 bases). V lost 4 bases and J 4 bases, leaving 18 bases between the germline ends. CDR3 size: 16 residues. Per the germline V gene, CDR1 is SGHRS and CDR2 is YFSETQ. The CDR3 protein is CASSPREPQAYNEQFF. CDR3 nucleotides: TGCGCCAGCAGCCCCCGGGAGCCTCAAGCGTACAATGAGCAGTTCTTC.

There are a few counts of this clonotype. This chain links TRBV6-1 with TRBJ2-3; TRBD2 agrees at 9 bases. J was trimmed by 4 bases and V by 0 bases; bases with no gene match: 14. The CDR3 loop spans 19 amino acids. CDR1 and CDR2 (germline): MNHNS, SASEGT. The CDR3 spells CASSEAGGGGLAGADTQYF. The DNA of the CDR3 is TGTGCCAGCAGTGAAGCGGGTGGGGGGGGACTAGCAGGAGCAGATACGCAGTATTTT.

This clonotype was recorded many times. V gene TRBV7-3 combines with J gene TRBJ2-3; maybe TRBD1 (5 bases). The V end was cut by 5 bases, the J end by 2 bases, with 14 bases between. The germline V gene encodes CDR1 SGHTA and CDR2 FQGTGA. CDR3 length: 15 amino acids. Here the CDR3 reads CASSLGIRATDTQYF. For the CDR3, the DNA is TGTGCCAGCAGCCTAGGAATCAGGGCCACAGATACGCAGTATTTT.

This clonotype was picked up many times. The V and J genes are TRBV6-5 and TRBJ2-3; D might be TRBD1 (5 bases). CDR3 size: 15 residues. Germline CDR1 is MNHEY and CDR2 is SVGAGI. The V gene lost 7 bases and the J gene lost 0 bases, with 14 bases spanning the gap. The CDR3 nucleotides are TGTGCCAGCACCCTAAGGGCAGGGAGCACAGATACGCAGTATTTT. This codes for CASTLRAGSTDTQYF.

This clonotype appeared many times. The chain links TRBV6-2 or TRBV6-3 to TRBJ2-1; the match to TRBD2 covers 9 bases. Germline V gene sequence: CDR1 MNHEY, CDR2 SVGEGT. Trimming cost V 11 bases and J 6 bases; bases outside gene matches: 11. This CDR3 comprises 14 residues. CDR3 in amino acids: CAGARLAEVNEQFF. CDR3 DNA: TGTGCCGGGGCCCGACTAGCGGAGGTCAATGAGCAGTTCTTC.

This clonotype came up many times. The rearrangement uses TRBV20-1 and TRBJ1-6; no clear D. In germline, CDR1 is DFQATT, CDR2 SNEGSKA (reference sequence). The CDR3 totals 16 residues. V lost 6 bases, J lost 0 bases, and 15 bases lay in between. CDR3 in DNA: TGCAGTGCGGCAGACGGCCCGAGCTCCTATAATTCACCCCTCCACTTT. Encoded protein: CSAADGPSSYNSPLHF.

This clonotype was found a few times. The gene calls are TRBV5-5 and TRBJ2-1; 7 bases fit TRBD2. Germline CDR1 reads SGHKS; CDR2 reads YYEKEE (reference sequence). The CDR3 contains 15 residues. V trimming: 0 bases; J trimming: 3 bases; junction bases outside the gene matches: 3. CDR3 sequence: CASSLGTSDYNEQFF. The CDR3 DNA reads TGTGCCAGCAGCTTGGGAACTAGCGACTACAATGAGCAGTTCTTC.

Many counts were recorded for this clonotype. The chain is built from TRBV20-1 and TRBJ2-7; 11 positions agree with TRBD2. V shed 6 bases, J shed 5 bases, and the junction held 9 bases outside the gene matches. This CDR3 has 14 amino acids. Germline-derived CDR1 and CDR2 are DFQATT and SNEGSKA (reference sequence). CDR3 coding DNA: TGCAGTGCCGCCCGACTAGCGGGATACAACGAGCAGTACTTC. This encodes CSAARLAGYNEQYF.

This chain connects TRBV20-1 to TRBJ1-1; D is possibly TRBD1 (6 bases). The CDR3 covers 14 residues. Germline V gene sequence: CDR1 DFQATT, CDR2 SNEGSKA (reference sequence). Trimming stripped 1 base from V and 6 bases from J, with 15 bases between. In DNA form, the CDR3 reads TGCAGTGCTAGAGGGGGGCGGGGGGGTCCTGAAGCTTTCTTT. Amino acid sequence: CSARGGRGGPEAFF.

This clonotype was counted at least ten times. V is TRBV7-2 and J is TRBJ2-7, with TRBD2 identical over 15 bases. Germline loops: CDR1 SGHTA, CDR2 FQGNSA. The CDR3 totals 18 residues. Unmatched junction bases numbered 8, after V lost 5 bases and J lost 0 bases. This chain's CDR3 is CASSRLGLAGGLSYEQYF. In nucleotides, the CDR3 is TGTGCCAGCAGCCGTCTGGGACTAGCGGGAGGCCTCTCCTACGAGCAGTACTTC.

This clonotype was counted many times. V and J are TRBV6-5 and TRBJ2-5; D is ambiguous. CDR3 length: 16 amino acids. CDR1 and CDR2 from the germline V gene are MNHEY and SVGAGI. V lost 0 bases to trimming and J lost 1 base, with 12 bases between them. CDR3 nucleotides: TGTGCCAGCAGTTACTCGAGGTGGCCCCCCCAAGAGACCCAGTACTTC. Its translation is CASSYSRWPPQETQYF.

The chain carries TRBV7-9 and TRBJ2-1, with D hard to call. The CDR3 covers 11 residues. CDR1 and CDR2 (germline): SEHNR, FQNEAQ (reference sequence). V dropped 1 base and J dropped 9 bases, with 4 bases sitting between them. The chain's CDR3 is CASSLGVEQFF. CDR3 nucleotide sequence: TGTGCCAGCAGCTTAGGGGTTGAGCAGTTCTTC.

This clonotype has only a few counts. The chain links TRBV20-1 to TRBJ1-6; D gene ambiguous. Germline V CDR1 and CDR2: DFQATT, SNEGSKA (reference sequence). This CDR3 is built from 14 residues. Between the trimmed V and J ends, which lost 1 base and 5 bases, there was a span of 9 bases. CDR3 in DNA: TGCAGTGCTAGAGTTCCCAGAAATAATTCACCCCTCCACTTT. Translated, it gives CSARVPRNNSPLHF.